This T cell receptor beta chain was identified in a study of CXCR3-negative and CXCR3-positive naive CD8 T cells. Overall study: The libraries together contributed 110 million to 150 million TRB reads, each supplying about 1.5 +/- 0.3 million. The study, taken as a whole, reports: TRBV-TRBJ usage matched between naive CXCR3-negative and CXCR3-positive cells but not between memory cells.

This CDR3 comprises 13 residues. Germline loops: CDR1 LNHDA, CDR2 SQIVND (reference sequence). To note about this clonotype: Its specificity is not known.

TRB cDNA was prepared as libraries by UMI-labeled 5' RACE. Reanalyzing the 5' RACE reads, TCRdb keeps one entry per CDR3 protein, without DNA. The sample spans about 40,000 distinct CDR3 sequences; the ten largest clones claim about 8%. Sequencing was carried out using memory CD8+ T cells from blood. The source is a human donor in good health. Some clones in this sample may be carry-over from other donors' samples. The chain has TRBV19 and TRBJ2-7; TCRdb designates TRBD1, a call that cannot be tested without DNA. The CDR3 loop reads CASSPWTGNEQYF.